Shown below are 17 T cell receptor beta chains from a single sample sequenced in a study of T cells in Graves' hyperthyroidism and ophthalmopathy. From RNA transcripts, TCR beta CDR3 regions were amplified. TCR CDR3 underwent first-round RT-PCR with the HTBI primer set. TCRdb ran MiXCR on the multiplex PCR reads and lists one entry per CDR3 protein. The sample contains roughly 700,000 distinct CDR3 sequences, about 35% of which appear only once. Input material: blood. The receptors here all came from a woman aged 35 to 49 with Graves' hyperthyroidism.

This clonotype was counted between two and nine times. The rearrangement uses TRBV5-1 and TRBJ2-7; 7 nucleotides align to TRBD1. V shed 4 bases, J shed 6 bases, and the junction held 13 bases outside the gene matches. This CDR3 is built from 15 residues. Germline V gene sequence: CDR1 SGHRS, CDR2 YFSETQ. Here the CDR3 DNA reads TGCGCCAGCAGCCTTAGACAGGGAGCCGCCGGCGAGCAGTACTTC. Translated: CASSLRQGAAGEQYF.

On this clonotype itself: The junction departs from germline at one end; a sequencing error may be responsible. The V gene is TRBV29-1, the J gene TRBJ2-7; D may match TRBD1 or TRBD2 (6 bases each). Germline-derived CDR1 and CDR2 are SQVTM and ANQGSEA. CDR3 length equals 12 residues. The CDR3 is CSSPGASHEQYF. The DNA for the CDR3 is TGCAGCAGTCCGGGGGCCTCCCACGAGCAGTACTTC.

This clonotype was counted a few times. V is TRBV9 and J is TRBJ1-2, with D perhaps matching TRBD1 (5 bases). Germline V gene data show CDR1 as SGDLS and CDR2 as YYNGEE. V lost 5 bases and J 5 bases, leaving 19 bases between the germline ends. The CDR3 spans 15 residues. CDR3 nucleotides: TGTGCCAGCAGTCAAACCGGGACGCCTGATTATGGCTACACCTTC. Residues: CASSQTGTPDYGYTF.

The J gene is TRBJ2-2, the V gene TRBV10-3; weak D call: TRBD2 (5 bases). The germline CDR1 and CDR2 sequences are ENHRY and SYGVKD. The CDR3 totals 13 residues. Trimming removed 10 bases from V and 4 bases from J, with 13 bases in between. The CDR3 spells CASNIGITGELFF. CDR3 nucleotide sequence: TGTGCCAGCAATATCGGGATCACCGGGGAGCTGTTTTTT.

This clonotype turned up a few times. V and J are TRBV7-9 and TRBJ2-5; no definite D call. The CDR3 length is 15 residues. Germline V lookup: CDR1 SEHNR, CDR2 FQNEAQ (reference sequence). V dropped 1 base and J dropped 1 base, with 10 bases sitting between them. CDR3 nucleotide sequence: TGTGCCAGCAGCTTAGGTTGGGGTCCCCAAGAGACCCAGTACTTC. This sequence encodes CASSLGWGPQETQYF.

CDR3 loop: CASSFSPRGYGYTF. Here the CDR3 DNA reads TGTGCCAGCAGTTTTAGCCCCAGGGGCTATGGCTACACCTTC. The V call is TRBV28, the J call TRBJ1-2; perhaps TRBD1 as D (6 bases). The germline V and J ends were trimmed by 3 bases and 4 bases, with 12 bases remaining between them. Germline values: CDR1 MDHEN, CDR2 SYDVKM. This CDR3 spans 14 amino acids.

The V gene is TRBV10-2, the J gene TRBJ1-6; 7 bases are shared with TRBD1. V shed 8 bases and J 7 bases; nucleotides not matched to a gene: 11. The CDR3 runs to 15 residues. CDR1 is WSHSY, CDR2 SAAADI, per germline. CDR3 amino acids: CASQGLRDRNSPLHF. Here the CDR3 DNA reads TGCGCCAGCCAAGGACTCCGGGACAGAAATTCACCCCTCCACTTT.

The V gene is TRBV28, the J gene TRBJ2-5; a weak D match, TRBD2 (6 bases). The CDR3 is 14 residues long. V lost 3 bases to trimming and J lost 5 bases, with 13 bases between them. Germline lookup yields CDR1 MDHEN and CDR2 SYDVKM. CDR3 coding DNA: TGTGCCAGCAGTTTGTGGGAAAGCGGGGAGACCCAGTACTTC. It codes for CASSLWESGETQYF. Drawing the rest from reference TRBV28 and TRBJ2-5, the complete variable domain is DVKVTQSSRYLVKRTGEKVFLECVQDMDHENMFWYRQDPGLGLRLIYFSYDVKMKEKGDIPEGYSVSREKKERFSLILESASTNQTSMYLCASSLWESGETQYFGPGTRLLVL.

This clonotype has a count of ten or more. V is TRBV7-9 and J is TRBJ1-2; 7 nucleotides agree with TRBD1. Germline V CDR1 and CDR2: SEHNR, FQNEAQ (reference sequence). V was pared by 4 bases and J by 0 bases, with 5 bases of the junction left unmatched. CDR3 length: 15 amino acids. The CDR3: CASSSGTVPNYGYTF. CDR3 nucleotide sequence: TGTGCCAGCAGCTCCGGGACAGTGCCTAACTATGGCTACACCTTC.

This clonotype occurred many times. The chain employs TRBV7-2 and TRBJ2-5; 9 bases are a match to TRBD2. Germline-derived CDR1 and CDR2 are SGHTA and FQGNSA. The trim removed 1 base at V and 5 bases at J, leaving 8 bases unmatched. The CDR3 is made up of 16 amino acids. The CDR3 loop is CASSLELAGGRETQYF. In nucleotides, the CDR3 is TGTGCCAGCAGCTTAGAGCTGGCGGGGGGGCGGGAGACCCAGTACTTC.

The table lists this clonotype with a few counts. The chain joins TRBV19 to TRBJ1-4; TRBD1 aligns across 7 bases. The length of the CDR3 is 16 residues. Trimming at V came to 6 bases and at J to 0 bases, leaving 7 bases not matched to a gene. Per germline, CDR1 LNHDA and CDR2 SQIVND (reference sequence). CDR3 residues: CASSPGQRTTNEKLFF. CDR3 coding DNA: TGTGCCAGTAGCCCGGGACAGCGGACAACTAATGAAAAACTGTTTTTT.

CDR3: CASSPVGQGDNYGYTF. For the CDR3, the DNA is TGTGCCAGCAGCCCCGTTGGACAGGGGGATAACTATGGCTACACCTTC. The rearrangement joins TRBV9 to TRBJ1-2; 10 bases fit TRBD1. Germline CDR1 and CDR2: SGDLS and YYNGEE. V lost 4 bases, J lost 1 base, and 7 bases stayed unmatched. CDR3 length: 16 amino acids.

The V call is TRBV11-2, the J call TRBJ2-7; 7 bases agree with TRBD2. Germline assignment: CDR1 SGHAT and CDR2 FQNNGV. The CDR3 extends over 12 amino acids. The V segment lost 2 bases and the J segment 9 bases; nucleotides outside the gene matches: 4. The chain's CDR3 is CASSLRGDVQYF. The CDR3 DNA reads as TGTGCCAGCAGCTTACGGGGGGACGTGCAGTACTTC.

The chain employs TRBV7-9 and TRBJ1-4; 9 bases map to TRBD1. The CDR3 consists of 16 residues. With V trimmed by 6 bases and J by 4 bases, 9 bases remained unmatched. CDR1 is SEHNR and CDR2 is FQNEAQ in the germline V gene (reference sequence). In nucleotides, the CDR3 is TGTGCCAGCAGTCTCGTGGGGGGACAGGGTAATGAAAAACTGTTTTTT. Translating gives CASSLVGGQGNEKLFF.

Regarding this clonotype: Sequence at one end of the junction differs from germline and may be a read error. V gene TRBV29-1 combines with J gene TRBJ2-7, with 12 bases matching TRBD2. Per the germline V gene, CDR1 is SQVTM and CDR2 is ANQGSEA. CDR3 size: 12 residues. Written as DNA, the CDR3 is TGCAGCAGCCCCCGGACTAGCGGGAAGGTGCACTTC. Translating it yields CSSPRTSGKVHF.

The table lists this clonotype with a few counts. The chain has TRBV27 and TRBJ1-5; D uncertain. In germline, CDR1 is MNHEY, CDR2 SMNVEV (reference sequence). Trimming cost V 5 bases and J 0 bases, with 8 bases left between them. This CDR3 has 14 residues. CDR3: CASSHTNSNQPQHF. CDR3 sequence (DNA): TGTGCCAGCAGTCATACGAATAGCAATCAGCCCCAGCATTTT.

This clonotype has a count of ten or more. The CDR3 region has the DNA TGTGCCAGCAGCTTATTGACAGGTTCGGGTTCACCCCTCCACTTT. It codes for CASSLLTGSGSPLHF. V usage is TRBV7-2 and J usage is TRBJ1-6, with D possibly being TRBD1 (6 bases). Germline V CDR1 and CDR2: SGHTA, FQGNSA. The CDR3 is 15 amino acids. The V end lost 2 bases, the J end lost 9 bases, and 14 bases lay between the germline ends. The full variable domain, completed using reference TRBV7-2 and TRBJ1-6, is GAGVSQSPSNKVTEKGKDVELRCDPISGHTALYWYRQSLGQGLEFLIYFQGNSAPDKSGLPSDRFSAERTGGSVSTLTIQRTQQEDSAVYLCASSLLTGSGSPLHFGNGTRLTVT.